This T cell receptor (beta chain) was captured by sequencing in a study of CD4+ T cells in melanoma. Study-level findings and limits: Reportedly, melanoma neoantigen-specific CD4+ T cells showed varied differentiation states.

TCRdb's table, derived via immunoSEQ multiplex PCR, lists solely in-frame clones and lacks some. The sample holds approximately 7,000 clones, around two thirds seen once. On this clone: Its antigen is still unknown.

The germline CDR1 and CDR2 sequences are MDHEN and SYDVKM. This CDR3 contains 15 residues. The ends were cut back, 5 bases at V and 0 bases at J, with 10 bases in the middle. Sequencing was performed on cells from a culture (not recorded whether cultured in vitro). This chain uses TRBV28 with TRBJ1-4; a possible D gene is TRBD1 (5 bases). The TCR comes from a human donor with melanoma. The CDR3 nucleotides read TGTGCCAGCAGTACCGCAGGGTCAACTAATGAAAAACTGTTTTTT. Its translation is CASSTAGSTNEKLFF.